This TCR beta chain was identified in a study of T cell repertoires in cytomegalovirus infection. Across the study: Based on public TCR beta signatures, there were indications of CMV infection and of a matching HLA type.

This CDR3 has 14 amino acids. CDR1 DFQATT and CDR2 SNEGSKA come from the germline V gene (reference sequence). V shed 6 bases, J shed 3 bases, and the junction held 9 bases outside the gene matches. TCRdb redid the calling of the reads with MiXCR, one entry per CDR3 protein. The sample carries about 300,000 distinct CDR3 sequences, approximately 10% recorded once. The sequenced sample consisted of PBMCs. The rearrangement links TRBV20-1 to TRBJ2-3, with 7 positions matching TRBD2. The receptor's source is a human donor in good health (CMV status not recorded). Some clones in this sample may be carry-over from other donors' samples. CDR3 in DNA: TGCAGTGCGGTCGGGGAGGGGCGTACAGATACGCAGTATTTT. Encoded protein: CSAVGEGRTDTQYF.